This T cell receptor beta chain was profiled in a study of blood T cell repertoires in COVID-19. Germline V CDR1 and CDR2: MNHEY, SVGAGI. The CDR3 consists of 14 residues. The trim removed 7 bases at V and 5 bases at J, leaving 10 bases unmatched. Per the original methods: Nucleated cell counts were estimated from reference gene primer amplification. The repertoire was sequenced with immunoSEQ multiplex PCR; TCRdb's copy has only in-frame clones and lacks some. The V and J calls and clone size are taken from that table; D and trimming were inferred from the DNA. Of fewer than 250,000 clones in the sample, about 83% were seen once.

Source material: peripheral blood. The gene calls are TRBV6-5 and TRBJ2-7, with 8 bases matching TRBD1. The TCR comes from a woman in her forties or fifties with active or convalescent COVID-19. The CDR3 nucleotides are TGTGCCAGCACCACCGACAGGGGACTGAACGAGCAGTACTTC. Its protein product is CASTTDRGLNEQYF.